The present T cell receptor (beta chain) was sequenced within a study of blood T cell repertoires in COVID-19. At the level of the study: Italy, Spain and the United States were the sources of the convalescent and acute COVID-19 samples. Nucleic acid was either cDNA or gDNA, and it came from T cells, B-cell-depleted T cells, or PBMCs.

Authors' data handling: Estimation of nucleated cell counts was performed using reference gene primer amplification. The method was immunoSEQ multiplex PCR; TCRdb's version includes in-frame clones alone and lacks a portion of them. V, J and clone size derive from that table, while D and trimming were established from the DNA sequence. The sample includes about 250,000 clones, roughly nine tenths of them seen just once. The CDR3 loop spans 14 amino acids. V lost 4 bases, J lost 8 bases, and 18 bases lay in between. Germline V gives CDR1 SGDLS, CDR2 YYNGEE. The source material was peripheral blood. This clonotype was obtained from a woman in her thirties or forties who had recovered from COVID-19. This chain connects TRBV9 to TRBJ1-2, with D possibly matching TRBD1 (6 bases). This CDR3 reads CASSLSGGLEGYTF. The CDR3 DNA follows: TGTGCCAGCAGCCTATCGGGGGGGCTGGAAGGCTACACCTTC. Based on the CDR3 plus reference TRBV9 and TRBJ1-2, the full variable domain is DSGVTQTPKHLITATGQRVTLRCSPRSGDLSVYWYQQSLDQGLQFLIQYYNGEERAKGNILERFSAQQFPDLHSELNLSSLELGDSALYFCASSLSGGLEGYTFGSGTRLTVV.